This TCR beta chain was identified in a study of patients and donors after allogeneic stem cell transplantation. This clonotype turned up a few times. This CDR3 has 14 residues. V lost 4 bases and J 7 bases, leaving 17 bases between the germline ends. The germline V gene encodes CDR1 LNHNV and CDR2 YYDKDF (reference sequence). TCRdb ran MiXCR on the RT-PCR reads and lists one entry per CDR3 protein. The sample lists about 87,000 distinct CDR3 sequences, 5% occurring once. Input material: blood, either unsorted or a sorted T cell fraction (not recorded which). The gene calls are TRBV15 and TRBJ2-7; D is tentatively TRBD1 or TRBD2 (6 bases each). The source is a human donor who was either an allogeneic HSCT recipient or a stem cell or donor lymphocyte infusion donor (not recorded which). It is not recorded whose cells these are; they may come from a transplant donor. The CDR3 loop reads CATSMGGREGEQYF. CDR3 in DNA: TGTGCCACCAGCATGGGGGGCAGAGAGGGGGAGCAGTACTTC. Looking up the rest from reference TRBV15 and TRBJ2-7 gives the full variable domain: DAMVIQNPRYQVTQFGKPVTLSCSQTLNHNVMYWYQQKSSQAPKLLFHYYDKDFNNEADTPDNFQSRRPNTSFCFLDIRSPGLGDTAMYLCATSMGGREGEQYFGPGTRLTVT.